The rows below give T cell receptor beta chains drawn from one sample of a study of graft-versus-host responses after intestinal transplantation. Clones were sequenced by immunoSEQ multiplex PCR, and TCRdb holds only the in-frame ones, with some missing. The sample yields 90,000 to 95,000 clones, about 93% seen once. Antigens for these TCRs are unknown. Sequencing was performed on unstimulated CD8+ T cells sorted from spleen or lymph node cells, taken before intestinal transplant. All receptors derive from a human donor who received an intestinal transplant. Both conserved end residues are part of each CDR3. Fields, in order: J gene, V gene, D gene, clone size, CDR3 protein, CDR3 DNA. D genes are given only for firm matches. Clone size is stated in some rows and not others, as once, few, many or a class when expanded.

TRBJ2-1,TRBV7-3,-,-,CASSLSGGNNEQFF,TGTGCCAGCAGCTTAAGTGGGGGGAACAATGAGCAGTTCTTC
TRBJ2-2,TRBV5-1,TRBD2,-,CASSPGLVSGELFF,TGCGCCAGCAGCCCCGGACTAGTTTCCGGGGAGCTGTTTTTT
TRBJ2-7,TRBV19,TRBD2,-,CASSSPGLAYEQYF,TGTGCCAGTTCCTCTCCGGGACTAGCCTACGAGCAGTACTTC
TRBJ1-2,TRBV29-1,TRBD1,-,CSVETGGLDYGYTF,TGCAGCGTGGAGACAGGGGGCTTGGACTATGGCTACACCTTC
TRBJ2-3,TRBV28,-,-,CASSPSLGGRRTDTQYF,TGTGCCAGCAGTCCCAGTCTGGGGGGTAGGCGCACAGATACGCAGTATTTT
TRBJ1-2,TRBV9,-,-,CASSGTGYSGYTF,TGTGCCAGCAGTGGTACAGGGTACAGTGGCTACACCTTC
TRBJ2-5,TRBV7-2,-,-,CASSSGLDGTQYF,TGTGCCAGCAGCTCAGGACTCGATGGGACCCAGTACTTC
TRBJ1-2,TRBV29-1,-,-,CSVVLENYGYTF,TGCAGCGTTGTGTTGGAGAACTATGGCTACACCTTC
TRBJ1-1,TRBV29-1,-,-,CSAEFGVPEAFF,TGCAGCGCTGAGTTCGGGGTCCCTGAAGCTTTCTTT
TRBJ2-1,TRBV27,-,-,CASSDLGSYNEQFF,TGTGCCAGCAGTGATCTAGGATCCTACAATGAGCAGTTCTTC
TRBJ1-1,TRBV28,-,-,CASSSPLEENTEAFF,TGTGCCAGCAGTTCGCCCCTCGAGGAGAACACTGAAGCTTTCTTT
TRBJ2-3,TRBV13,TRBD1,-,CASSSDRGNTQYF,TGTGCCAGCAGCTCTGACAGGGGAAATACGCAGTATTTT
TRBJ2-5,TRBV5-1,TRBD2,-,CASSLASGQETQYF,TGCGCCAGCAGCTTGGCTAGCGGACAAGAGACCCAGTACTTC
TRBJ2-3,TRBV5-4,-,-,CASSFRDRMTDTQYF,TGTGCCAGCAGCTTTCGCGACAGGATGACAGATACGCAGTATTTT
TRBJ2-3,TRBV4-2,-,once,CASSQEGTDLTSTDTQYF,TGTGCCAGCAGCCAAGAAGGGACTGACCTAACTAGCACAGATACGCAGTATTTT
TRBJ1-1,TRBV19,-,-,CASSISAQVLGNTEAFF,TGTGCCAGTAGTATAAGTGCGCAGGTTCTTGGGAACACTGAAGCTTTCTTT
TRBJ2-1,TRBV30,TRBD1,-,CAFRDRDTYNEQFF,TGTGCCTTCCGGGACAGGGACACCTACAATGAGCAGTTCTTC
TRBJ1-6,TRBV6-5,-,once,CASSYSAGSPLHF,TGTGCCAGCAGTTACTCGGCGGGATCACCCCTCCACTTT
TRBJ2-7,TRBV5-6,-,-,CASSSAKAVTYEQYF,TGTGCCAGCAGCTCTGCAAAAGCGGTGACCTACGAGCAGTACTTC
TRBJ2-1,TRBV27,TRBD1,-,CASSSNDRALLNEQFF,TGTGCCAGCAGTTCTAACGACAGGGCCCTACTCAATGAGCAGTTCTTC
TRBJ1-1,TRBV18,TRBD1,-,CASSPPGQRDTEAFF,TGTGCCAGCTCACCACCGGGACAGCGGGACACTGAAGCTTTCTTT
TRBJ1-2,TRBV19,-,-,CASSIIPTHGYTF,TGTGCCAGTAGTATAATACCAACTCATGGCTACACCTTC
TRBJ2-5,TRBV6-5,TRBD1,once,CASSYPGQGAETQYF,TGTGCCAGCAGTTACCCGGGACAGGGGGCAGAGACCCAGTACTTC
TRBJ2-7,TRBV11-2,-,-,CASSSPLEQYF,TGTGCCAGCAGCTCCCCCCTGGAGCAGTACTTC
TRBJ2-7,TRBV2,TRBD1,-,CASSELGTGVNYEQYF,TGTGCCAGCAGTGAGCTCGGGACAGGGGTAAACTACGAGCAGTACTTC
TRBJ2-3,TRBV5-1,TRBD1,-,CASRPDRGLDTQYF,TGCGCCAGCAGGCCAGACAGGGGTCTGGATACGCAGTATTTT
TRBJ2-7,TRBV4-3,-,-,CASSQGTFFGPYEQYF,TGCGCCAGCAGCCAAGGCACTTTTTTTGGGCCCTACGAGCAGTACTTC